Below are 25 T cell receptor beta chains sequenced from a single sample in a study of T-cell memory formation after mild COVID-19. TCRdb called the 5' RACE reads again in MiXCR, with one record for every CDR3 protein. This table holds fewer than 400,000 distinct CDR3 sequences, roughly 15% found once. Specimen: PBMCs or a T cell subset sorted from them (not recorded which). Receptor source: a man younger than 30 who had mild COVID-19 (a few samples of this study predate the infection). Cell type and time point are not known.

The V gene is TRBV5-1, the J gene TRBJ2-3; D is undetermined. Germline CDR1 is SGHRS and CDR2 is YFSETQ. Trimming took off 3 bases at V and 1 base at J, with 15 bases between the two ends. This CDR3 comprises 16 residues. The CDR3, as DNA: TGCGCCAGCAGCTCCGGACGGGTGGCCGGCACAGATACGCAGTATTTT. Protein sequence: CASSSGRVAGTDTQYF.

V gene TRBV7-2 combines with J gene TRBJ2-1; 7 bases fit TRBD2. Germline values: CDR1 SGHTA, CDR2 FQGNSA. The CDR3 runs to 18 residues. J gave up 4 bases and V 1 base, and 13 bases lay outside the gene matches. CDR3: CASSLGPWDGGGYNEQFF. CDR3 nucleotide sequence: TGTGCCAGCAGCTTAGGCCCGTGGGATGGCGGGGGTTACAATGAGCAGTTCTTC.

The J gene is TRBJ1-1, the V gene TRBV12-3 or TRBV12-4; no clear D. The CDR3 covers 11 residues. V lost 8 bases, J lost 2 bases, and 6 bases lay in between. CDR3 region: CASGINTEAFF. The CDR3 DNA sequence: TGTGCCAGCGGGATCAACACTGAAGCTTTCTTT.

The chain employs TRBV20-1 and TRBJ1-6; D perhaps matches TRBD1 (6 bases). Germline CDR1 reads DFQATT; CDR2 reads SNEGSKA (reference sequence). V was shortened by 3 bases and J by 5 bases, with 17 bases between the two germline ends. The CDR3 extends over 16 amino acids. CDR3 bases: TGCAGTGCTAGCTACGGGGGGGCAGGTAATAATTCACCCCTCCACTTT. Protein sequence: CSASYGGAGNNSPLHF.

The chain couples TRBV7-2 to TRBJ2-7, with a weak D call TRBD2 (5 bases). CDR3 length: 13 amino acids. Germline-derived CDR1 and CDR2 are SGHTA and FQGNSA. Trimming shortened V by 1 base and J by 5 bases, and 9 bases separated the two germline ends. The CDR3 region is CASSLGERDEQYF. The DNA for the CDR3 is TGTGCCAGCAGCTTAGGGGAGAGGGACGAGCAGTACTTC.

The chain employs TRBV5-1 and TRBJ2-7, with D maybe TRBD2 (6 bases). The CDR3 contains 13 residues. V was cut by 4 bases and J by 7 bases, with 15 bases left in between. Germline V gene sequence: CDR1 SGHRS, CDR2 YFSETQ. The CDR3 region is CASSLGGGGEQYF. The CDR3 DNA sequence: TGCGCCAGCAGCCTGGGGGGAGGTGGGGAGCAGTACTTC. The full variable domain, its missing parts supplied by reference TRBV5-1 and TRBJ2-7, is KAGVTQTPRYLIKTRGQQVTLSCSPISGHRSVSWYQQTPGQGLQFLFEYFSETQRNKGNFPGRFSGRQFSNSRSEMNVSTLELGDSALYLCASSLGGGGEQYFGPGTRLTVT.

This clonotype was seen a few times. The CDR3, as DNA: TGTGCCAGCAGCCCTATAACTAGCTTGACAGATACGCAGTATTTT. This codes for CASSPITSLTDTQYF. The chain couples TRBV7-3 to TRBJ2-3; tentative D call: TRBD2 (6 bases). Germline CDR1 and CDR2: SGHTA and FQGTGA. The CDR3 totals 15 residues. Trimming pared 5 bases from V and 3 bases from J, leaving 15 bases between.

This clonotype has just one count. The chain is built from TRBV6-2 or TRBV6-3 and TRBJ2-7; 7 bases align to TRBD1. Germline CDR1 and CDR2: MNHEY and SVGEGT. V lost 5 bases to trimming and J lost 3 bases; unmatched junction nucleotides: 10. CDR3 size: 15 residues. The CDR3 loop is CASSDPGTEHYEQYF. The CDR3, as DNA: TGTGCCAGCAGTGATCCCGGGACAGAGCACTACGAGCAGTACTTC.

The CDR3 nucleotides read TGCGCCAGCAGCTTAAGCGGGGCTACAGATACGCAGTATTTT. Amino acid sequence: CASSLSGATDTQYF. The chain uses TRBV5-1 and TRBJ2-3; 7 nucleotides match TRBD2. The length of the CDR3 is 14 residues. Trimming at V came to 2 bases and at J to 3 bases, leaving 3 bases not matched to a gene. CDR1 is SGHRS, CDR2 YFSETQ, per germline.

This clonotype was seen a few times. The rearrangement uses TRBV6-5 and TRBJ1-1, with a possible D match to TRBD1 (5 bases). Trimming removed 7 bases at V and 10 bases at J, with 16 bases between. This CDR3 has 12 residues. Looked up from germline, CDR1 is MNHEY and CDR2 is SVGAGI. CDR3 region: CASMGRSGGAFF. The CDR3 DNA sequence: TGTGCCAGCATGGGTCGCTCGGGGGGAGCTTTCTTT.

This clonotype was observed a handful of times. The chain carries TRBV18 and TRBJ2-3; 11 nucleotides agree with TRBD2. This CDR3 has 17 amino acids. V trimming: 1 base; J trimming: 3 bases; junction bases outside the gene matches: 6. Per the germline V gene, CDR1 is KGHSH and CDR2 is LQKENI. The CDR3 nucleotides are TGTGCCAGCTCACCACGGCCCTCTAGCGGGGGGACAGATACGCAGTATTTT. Its protein product is CASSPRPSSGGTDTQYF.

The gene calls are TRBV10-2 and TRBJ2-2; TRBD2 might be the D (7 bases). V was trimmed by 5 bases and J by 5 bases, leaving 18 bases between them. CDR1 is WSHSY and CDR2 is SAAADI in the germline V gene. This CDR3 spans 16 amino acids. The CDR3: CASSLSRGAWTGELFF. In nucleotides, the CDR3 is TGCGCCAGCAGTCTCTCTCGGGGGGCATGGACCGGGGAGCTGTTTTTT.

The chain joins TRBV2 to TRBJ1-2; TRBD1 might be the D (5 bases). This CDR3 has 15 residues. Germline values: CDR1 SNHLY, CDR2 FYNNEI. The ends were cut back, 2 bases at V and 0 bases at J, with 10 bases in the middle. CDR3: CASSETWGANYGYTF. DNA for the CDR3: TGTGCCAGCAGTGAAACATGGGGGGCTAACTATGGCTACACCTTC.

This clonotype came up many times. The chain employs TRBV6-6 and TRBJ2-7; D is uncertain. CDR1 and CDR2 (germline): MNHNY, SVGAGI (reference sequence). There are 11 residues in the CDR3. Trimming cost V 5 bases and J 0 bases, with 2 bases left between them. CDR3 in DNA: TGTGCCAGCAGTACCTCCTACGAGCAGTACTTC. Translating it yields CASSTSYEQYF.

This clonotype was recorded a few times. The rearrangement links TRBV20-1 to TRBJ1-6; D ambiguous. This CDR3 contains 12 residues. Trimming took 7 bases from V and 7 from J, leaving 11 bases between them. The V gene's germline CDR1 is DFQATT and CDR2 SNEGSKA (reference sequence). The CDR3 protein is CSVPGLNSPLHF. CDR3 DNA sequence: TGCAGTGTTCCGGGTCTCAATTCACCCCTCCACTTT.

The chain links TRBV6-6 to TRBJ2-4; 12 positions agree with TRBD2. This CDR3 has 16 residues. Germline V gives CDR1 MNHNY, CDR2 SVGAGI (reference sequence). V lost 8 bases to trimming and J lost 6 bases; unmatched junction nucleotides: 11. CDR3: CASGGLAGSILNIQYF. In DNA form, the CDR3 reads TGTGCCAGCGGGGGACTAGCGGGCAGTATATTAAACATTCAGTACTTC.

This clonotype was observed a handful of times. The chain joins TRBV2 to TRBJ2-5; weak D call: TRBD1 (6 bases). V lost 7 bases, J lost 0 bases, and 12 bases lay in between. The CDR3 consists of 14 residues. Germline V gene sequence: CDR1 SNHLY, CDR2 FYNNEI. In DNA form, the CDR3 reads TGTGCCAGCAACTACCAGGGGAACCAAGAGACCCAGTACTTC. It specifies CASNYQGNQETQYF.

The V gene is TRBV20-1, the J gene TRBJ2-5; TRBD1 is a possible D gene (6 bases). Germline-derived CDR1 and CDR2 are DFQATT and SNEGSKA (reference sequence). The CDR3 contains 15 residues. Trimming pared 0 bases from V and 5 bases from J, leaving 16 bases between. CDR3 nucleotide sequence: TGCAGTGCTAGAGATTTGGGGGCAGGGCCGGAGACCCAGTACTTC. Translation: CSARDLGAGPETQYF.

This clonotype was counted a few times. The rearrangement joins TRBV4-3 to TRBJ1-1, with D unresolved. V was cut by 0 bases and J by 2 bases, with 4 bases left in between. CDR3 length: 13 amino acids. Looked up from germline, CDR1 is LGHNA and CDR2 is YSLEER. CDR3 region: CASSQEDNTEAFF. CDR3 DNA: TGCGCCAGCAGCCAAGAGGACAACACTGAAGCTTTCTTT.

The table lists this clonotype with many counts. The chain has TRBV24-1 and TRBJ2-5; D may be TRBD1 or TRBD2 (5 bases each). The length of the CDR3 is 16 residues. V gave up 5 bases and J gave up 1 base, with 16 bases separating them. In germline, CDR1 is KGHDR, CDR2 SFDVKD. CDR3 in amino acids: CATSASRWGSQETQYF. The CDR3 coding sequence is TGTGCCACCAGTGCGTCCCGGTGGGGGAGCCAAGAGACCCAGTACTTC.

The chain employs TRBV29-1 and TRBJ2-7, with TRBD1 matching over 8 bases. The CDR3 is made up of 12 amino acids. Trimming removed 6 bases from V and 4 bases from J; junction bases left unmatched: 5. CDR1 is SQVTM, CDR2 ANQGSEA, per germline. DNA of the CDR3: TGCAGCGTCGCACAGGGGGAATACGAGCAGTACTTC. It is translated as CSVAQGEYEQYF.

V is TRBV5-6 and J is TRBJ1-1, with D possibly matching TRBD1 (5 bases). The germline gives CDR1 SGHDT, CDR2 YYEEEE. The V and J ends lost 3 bases and 8 bases respectively, with 11 bases between them. The length of the CDR3 is 12 residues. The CDR3 protein is CASSWGRQEAFF. The CDR3 DNA sequence: TGTGCCAGCAGCTGGGGCAGACAAGAAGCTTTCTTT.

This chain's CDR3 is CSVGAGNTEAFF. The CDR3 nucleotides are TGCAGCGTTGGGGCCGGAAACACTGAAGCTTTCTTT. The V and J genes are TRBV29-1 and TRBJ1-1, with D hard to call. The CDR3 contains 12 residues. The V and J ends lost 4 bases and 2 bases respectively, with 8 bases between them. Per germline, CDR1 SQVTM and CDR2 ANQGSEA. The full variable domain, completed using reference TRBV29-1 and TRBJ1-1, is SAVISQKPSRDICQRGTSLTIQCQVDSQVTMMFWYRQQPGQSLTLIATANQGSEATYESGFVIDKFPISRPNLTFSTLTVSNMSPEDSSIYLCSVGAGNTEAFFGQGTRLTVV.

This sequence joins TRBV9 and TRBJ2-7, with 9 bases aligning to TRBD1. The CDR3 has 16 amino acids. Trimming cost V 3 bases and J 1 base; bases outside gene matches: 8. CDR1 SGDLS and CDR2 YYNGEE come from the germline V gene. In DNA form, the CDR3 reads TGTGCCAGCAGCGCAGACCGGGACAGGGATTCCTACGAGCAGTACGTC. This gives the protein CASSADRDRDSYEQYV.

The chain joins TRBV7-2 to TRBJ1-1; D is undetermined. Per germline, CDR1 SGHTA and CDR2 FQGNSA. The CDR3 runs 13 residues. Trimming cost V 2 bases and J 4 bases, with 8 bases left between them. DNA of the CDR3: TGTGCCAGCAGCTTAAGGATGGGCACTGAAGCTTTCTTT. Its translation: CASSLRMGTEAFF. The full variable domain, with the rest looked up from reference TRBV7-2 and TRBJ1-1, is GAGVSQSPSNKVTEKGKDVELRCDPISGHTALYWYRQSLGQGLEFLIYFQGNSAPDKSGLPSDRFSAERTGGSVSTLTIQRTQQEDSAVYLCASSLRMGTEAFFGQGTRLTVV.